This is a list of T cell receptor beta chains from one sample in a study of blood T cell repertoires in COVID-19. Only in-frame clones appear in the TCRdb table, and some are missing; sequencing was by immunoSEQ multiplex PCR. The sample includes about 140,000 clones, over 75% seen only once; the top ten take around 1.9%. The material sequenced was peripheral blood. Every receptor here comes from a man between 65 and 85 years old with acute or convalescent COVID-19. Each CDR3 is given with its conserved first and last residue.

CDR3aa	v_gene	j_gene
CASNPVDRDNSPLHF	TRBV28	TRBJ1-6
CASSIVSVAASGANVLTF	TRBV19	TRBJ2-6
CATQATQYTGELFF	TRBV19	TRBJ2-2
CASSLFPLASYNEQFF	TRBV7-9	TRBJ2-1
CASSPMGATEAFF	TRBV5-5	TRBJ1-1
CASSRLANYGYTF	TRBV19	TRBJ1-2
CASSRLQGVGTGELFF	TRBV9	TRBJ2-2
CAWSVGQRDTQYF	TRBV30	TRBJ2-3
CASSLGTVSSYEQYF	TRBV11-1	TRBJ2-7
CASSFQRGPYEQYF	TRBV27	TRBJ2-7
CASSYFYTGRNTEAFF	TRBV6-5	TRBJ1-1
CASSFRRTGANVLTF	TRBV5-8	TRBJ2-6
CASKFGTGETGELFF	TRBV2	TRBJ2-2
CASRRSGGQGNGYTF	TRBV6-5	TRBJ1-2
CASSLASGGTSYEQYF	TRBV7-2	TRBJ2-7
CSLGSRGRGGYTF	TRBV29-1	TRBJ1-2
CASSYGQELGYTF	TRBV5-1	TRBJ1-2
CASSLQGTPYEQYF	TRBV14	TRBJ2-7
CASSLGTGAYNEQFF	TRBV11-2	TRBJ2-1
CASSIDDEGSPLAVLTF	TRBV19	TRBJ2-6
CSGGQGSNYGYTF	TRBV29-1	TRBJ1-2
CSVVSGGASTGELFF	TRBV29-1	TRBJ2-2
CATRRDGNQPQHF	TRBV24-1	TRBJ1-5